A selection of T cell receptor beta chains follows, all from one sample in a study of T-cell reconstitution after alpha-beta-depleted transplantation in children. MiXCR was run by TCRdb on the PCR reads, yielding one entry per CDR3 protein. Among around 580,000 distinct CDR3 sequences listed, 27% were seen once. Material: PBMCs, obtained before TCRalphabeta/CD19-depleted stem cell transplant. The receptors here all came from a boy in the first two years of life with Wiskott-Aldrich syndrome, due to receive a stem cell transplant. Both conserved end residues are part of each CDR3. The order of the fields is clone size, V gene, D gene, J gene, CDR3 length, CDR3 protein, CDR3 DNA. A D gene is named only where the DNA matches it firmly. For some rows the clone size is stated as once, few or many, or as a class when expanded; others skip it.

once	TRBV18	TRBD1	TRBJ2-2	18	CASSPLGHRGLNTGELFF	TGTGCCAGCTCACCACTTGGCCACAGGGGGCTTAACACCGGGGAGCTGTTTTTT
NA	TRBV7-9	NA	TRBJ2-2	16	CASSLLKGQYTGELFF	TGTGCCAGCAGTCTTCTCAAAGGGCAGTACACCGGGGAGCTGTTTTTT
many	TRBV5-1	NA	TRBJ2-5	14	CASSVMGPKETQYF	TGCGCCAGCAGTGTGATGGGACCCAAGGAGACCCAGTACTTC
NA	TRBV5-1	NA	TRBJ2-1	16	CASSLGGPGLYNEQFF	TGCGCCAGCAGCTTGGGCGGCCCGGGGCTTTACAATGAGCAGTTCTTC
NA	TRBV28	TRBD1	TRBJ2-2	16	CASSFSSGGVGGELFF	TGTGCCAGCAGTTTCTCATCAGGGGGCGTTGGCGGGGAGCTGTTTTTT
NA	TRBV12-3/TRBV12-4	NA	TRBJ2-5	13	CASSTDGWGTQYF	TGTGCCAGCAGTACGGACGGTTGGGGGACCCAGTACTTC
NA	TRBV11-2	NA	TRBJ2-7	12	CASSLDGKEQYF	TGTGCCAGCAGCTTAGATGGAAAGGAGCAGTACTTC
few	TRBV7-9	NA	TRBJ1-1	12	CASSYGQLEAFF	TGTGCCAGCAGCTACGGACAGCTTGAAGCTTTCTTT
NA	TRBV5-6	NA	TRBJ2-3	13	CASSGRTQDTQYF	TGTGCCAGCAGCGGGAGGACACAAGATACGCAGTATTTT
NA	TRBV5-1	TRBD1	TRBJ2-7	16	CASSPKAGTGGYEQYF	TGCGCCAGCAGCCCGAAAGCCGGGACAGGGGGATACGAGCAGTACTTC
few	TRBV20-1	TRBD2	TRBJ2-3	15	CSAPSQREGPYTQYF	TGCAGTGCTCCCTCCCAGCGGGAGGGCCCATATACGCAGTATTTT